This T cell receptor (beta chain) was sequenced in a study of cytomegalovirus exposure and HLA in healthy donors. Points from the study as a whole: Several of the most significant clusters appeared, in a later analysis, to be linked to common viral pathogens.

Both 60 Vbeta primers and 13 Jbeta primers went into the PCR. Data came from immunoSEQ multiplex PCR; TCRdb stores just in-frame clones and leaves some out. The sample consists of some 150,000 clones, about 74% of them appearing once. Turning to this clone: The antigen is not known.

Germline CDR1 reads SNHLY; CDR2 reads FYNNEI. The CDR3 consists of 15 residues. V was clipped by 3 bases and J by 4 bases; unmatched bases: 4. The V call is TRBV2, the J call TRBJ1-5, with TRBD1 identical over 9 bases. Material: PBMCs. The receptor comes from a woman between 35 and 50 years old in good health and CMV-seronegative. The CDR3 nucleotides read TGTGCCAGCAGTGAGGACAGGGGTAATAATCAGCCCCAGCATTTT. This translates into CASSEDRGNNQPQHF.